One sample yielded the 26 T cell receptor beta chains listed below, sequenced in a study of blood T cell repertoires in COVID-19. Clones were read by immunoSEQ multiplex PCR, and TCRdb kept only the in-frame ones, dropping some. The sample lists over 250,000 clones, roughly 85% occurring once. The source material was peripheral blood. The receptors here all came from a middle-aged man with active or convalescent COVID-19.

This rearrangement joins TRBV18 to TRBJ2-2, with TRBD2 identical over 10 bases. Per germline, CDR1 KGHSH and CDR2 LQKENI. The CDR3 length is 16 residues. The J segment lost 1 base and the V segment lost 8 bases, leaving 7 bases of the junction unmatched. The CDR3 coding sequence is TGTGCCAGCCCATCTCTAGCGGGAGTGAACACCGGGGAGCTGTTTTTT. Protein: CASPSLAGVNTGELFF.

The CDR3: CASSFRLPDSGELFF. The DNA for the CDR3 is TGTGCCAGCAGCTTCCGCTTACCCGACAGCGGGGAGCTGTTTTTT. V gene TRBV7-9 combines with J gene TRBJ2-2; TRBD1 is a possible D gene (5 bases). Trimming pared 3 bases from V and 7 bases from J, leaving 15 bases between. The CDR3 is 15 residues long. Germline CDR1 SEHNR, CDR2 FQNEAQ (reference sequence).

This chain links TRBV7-8 with TRBJ1-4, with TRBD1 identical over 8 bases. This CDR3 spans 15 amino acids. Unmatched junction bases numbered 7, after V lost 5 bases and J lost 5 bases. The V gene's germline CDR1 is SGHVS and CDR2 FQNEAQ. The CDR3 region is CASSPRDRPNEKLFF. CDR3 nucleotide sequence: TGTGCCAGCAGCCCCCGGGACAGGCCAAATGAAAAACTGTTTTTT.

The DNA for the CDR3 is TGTGCCAGCAGTGAATTCCCTAGAGGGAGCACAGATACGCAGTATTTT. This translates into CASSEFPRGSTDTQYF. This chain uses TRBV6-1 with TRBJ2-3, with D possibly matching TRBD2 (5 bases). This CDR3 is built from 16 residues. V dropped 2 bases and J dropped 0 bases, with 12 bases sitting between them. Germline V gives CDR1 MNHNS, CDR2 SASEGT.

This rearrangement joins TRBV3-1 (or the pseudogene TRBV3-2) to TRBJ2-7; D is undetermined. The CDR3 is 12 residues long. Germline V gene lookup returns CDR1 LGHDT and CDR2 YNNKEL (reference sequence). Trimming stripped 4 bases from V and 5 bases from J, with 9 bases between. CDR3 sequence: CASSPQEHEQYF. The DNA for the CDR3 is TGTGCCAGCAGCCCTCAGGAACACGAGCAGTACTTC.

The chain is built from TRBV7-2 and TRBJ2-6; TRBD1 aligns across 8 bases. Germline assignment: CDR1 SGHTA and CDR2 FQGNSA. J lost 2 bases, V lost 5 bases, and 2 bases had no gene match. The CDR3 sequence is 15 residues long. Written as DNA, the CDR3 is TGTGCCAGCAGCGGACAGGGAGCTGGGGCCAACGTCCTGACTTTC. Translating gives CASSGQGAGANVLTF.

The V and J genes are TRBV29-1 and TRBJ2-7, with D tentatively TRBD1 (5 bases). Trimming cost V 3 bases and J 9 bases, with 12 bases left between them. The germline V gene encodes CDR1 SQVTM and CDR2 ANQGSEA. CDR3 length: 11 residues. CDR3 sequence (DNA): TGCAGCGTTGAGGGGCTCGCTCGGCAGTACTTC. Amino acid sequence: CSVEGLARQYF.

The chain employs TRBV19 and TRBJ2-5; 8 nucleotides agree with TRBD2. The J segment lost 1 base and the V segment lost 6 bases, leaving 10 bases of the junction unmatched. This CDR3 is built from 16 residues. Germline V CDR1 and CDR2: LNHDA, SQIVND (reference sequence). CDR3 nucleotide sequence: TGTGCCAGTAGCCGGGTGGCTAGCGGGTTCCAAGAGACCCAGTACTTC. Amino acids: CASSRVASGFQETQYF.

The chain joins TRBV28 to TRBJ2-3, with 13 positions matching TRBD2. Trimming cost V 8 bases and J 3 bases; bases outside gene matches: 8. The V gene's germline CDR1 is MDHEN and CDR2 SYDVKM. The CDR3 loop spans 16 amino acids. The CDR3: CASDAGTSGTTDTQYF. In DNA form, the CDR3 reads TGTGCCAGCGACGCCGGGACTAGCGGGACGACAGATACGCAGTATTTT.

This chain links TRBV3-1 (or the pseudogene TRBV3-2) with TRBJ1-1; D possibly corresponds to TRBD1 (5 bases). V was cut by 4 bases and J by 6 bases, with 15 bases left in between. The V gene's germline CDR1 is LGHDT and CDR2 YNNKEL (reference sequence). There are 14 residues in the CDR3. The CDR3 coding sequence is TGTGCCAGCAGCCCCCACGGAGGGGCGCCTGAAGCTTTCTTT. This gives the protein CASSPHGGAPEAFF.

The CDR3 nucleotides are TGCAGCGTCTCGGACAGCGGAATAGTTTCTAATGAAAAACTGTTTTTT. This translates into CSVSDSGIVSNEKLFF. The chain joins TRBV29-1 to TRBJ1-4, with a tentative D call TRBD1 (6 bases). Deletions cut 6 bases from V and 3 bases from J, with 20 bases between. The CDR3 covers 16 residues. Germline assignment: CDR1 SQVTM and CDR2 ANQGSEA. The full variable domain, its missing parts supplied by reference TRBV29-1 and TRBJ1-4, is SAVISQKPSRDICQRGTSLTIQCQVDSQVTMMFWYRQQPGQSLTLIATANQGSEATYESGFVIDKFPISRPNLTFSTLTVSNMSPEDSSIYLCSVSDSGIVSNEKLFFGSGTQLSVL.

In nucleotides, the CDR3 is TGCGCCAGCAGCTCGCCGCGGGGTGCCGGGGAGCTGTTTTTT. Its protein is CASSSPRGAGELFF. The V call is TRBV5-1, the J call TRBJ2-2; D perhaps matches TRBD2 (6 bases). The CDR3 spans 14 residues. Germline CDR1 SGHRS, CDR2 YFSETQ. Trimming took off 3 bases at V and 6 bases at J, with 12 bases between the two ends.

The chain joins TRBV24-1 to TRBJ1-5; weak D call: TRBD1 (5 bases). The CDR3 runs 14 residues. CDR1 is KGHDR and CDR2 is SFDVKD in the germline V gene. The V and J ends lost 3 bases and 1 base respectively, with 6 bases between them. CDR3 sequence (DNA): TGTGCCACCAGTGATGCAGGGAGCAATCAGCCCCAGCATTTT. The encoded protein is CATSDAGSNQPQHF.

This clone was recorded only once. V gene TRBV28 combines with J gene TRBJ2-2, with 9 bases matching TRBD2. CDR3 length: 15 amino acids. CDR1 MDHEN and CDR2 SYDVKM come from the germline V gene. Trimming took 6 bases from V and 5 from J; bases not matched to a gene: 7. The CDR3 loop is CASRPGGLATGELFF. The CDR3 DNA reads TGTGCCAGCAGACCCGGCGGACTAGCGACCGGGGAGCTGTTTTTT.

This rearrangement joins TRBV25-1 to TRBJ2-5, with TRBD2 matching over 7 bases. The J segment lost 4 bases and the V segment lost 4 bases, leaving 15 bases of the junction unmatched. CDR3 length: 17 residues. CDR1 is MGHDK, CDR2 SYGVNS, per germline. DNA of the CDR3: TGTGCCAGCAGTGCGGGGTTTGGTGGGAGGGGAGGAGAGACCCAGTACTTC. Translation: CASSAGFGGRGGETQYF.

This clone was detected only once. The chain is built from TRBV9 and TRBJ2-5; 9 nucleotides agree with TRBD2. V lost 3 bases, J lost 1 base, and 7 bases stayed unmatched. Per germline, CDR1 SGDLS and CDR2 YYNGEE. This CDR3 has 16 amino acids. The CDR3 DNA sequence: TGTGCCAGCAGCGATACCGCGGGAGGGTTCCAAGAGACCCAGTACTTC. Translation gives CASSDTAGGFQETQYF.

The chain joins TRBV6-5 to TRBJ1-2; no clear D gene. Trimming pared 6 bases from V and 3 bases from J, leaving 14 bases between. This CDR3 is 14 amino acids long. CDR1 MNHEY and CDR2 SVGAGI come from the germline V gene. As DNA, the CDR3 is TGTGCCAGCAGCCCCTTGTACGGAGACTATGGCTACACCTTC. Translating it yields CASSPLYGDYGYTF.

The J gene is TRBJ2-2, the V gene TRBV5-1; 9 positions match TRBD1. The CDR3 runs to 15 residues. Looked up from germline, CDR1 is SGHRS and CDR2 is YFSETQ. The V segment lost 0 bases and the J segment 3 bases; nucleotides outside the gene matches: 0. Here the CDR3 reads CASSLGQGDTGELFF. CDR3 sequence (DNA): TGCGCCAGCAGCTTGGGACAGGGGGACACCGGGGAGCTGTTTTTT. The full variable domain, completed using reference TRBV5-1 and TRBJ2-2, is KAGVTQTPRYLIKTRGQQVTLSCSPISGHRSVSWYQQTPGQGLQFLFEYFSETQRNKGNFPGRFSGRQFSNSRSEMNVSTLELGDSALYLCASSLGQGDTGELFFGEGSRLTVL.

The CDR3 is CASSLRGQNYGYTF. In DNA, the CDR3 is TGTGCCAGCAGTCTCAGGGGGCAGAACTATGGCTACACCTTC. This chain uses TRBV28 with TRBJ1-2; TRBD1 agrees at 8 bases. V dropped 5 bases and J dropped 2; count of bases not matched to a gene: 4. Germline CDR1 reads MDHEN; CDR2 reads SYDVKM. The CDR3 extends over 14 amino acids.

This chain links TRBV15 with TRBJ1-5; D not resolved. The CDR3 totals 14 residues. V was cut by 0 bases and J by 4 bases, with 7 bases left in between. CDR1 is LNHNV and CDR2 is YYDKDF in the germline V gene (reference sequence). CDR3 sequence reads: CATSRDRTNQPQHF. The CDR3, as DNA: TGTGCCACCAGCAGAGATAGGACTAATCAGCCCCAGCATTTT. Complete variable domain (other parts from reference TRBV15 and TRBJ1-5): DAMVIQNPRYQVTQFGKPVTLSCSQTLNHNVMYWYQQKSSQAPKLLFHYYDKDFNNEADTPDNFQSRRPNTSFCFLDIRSPGLGDTAMYLCATSRDRTNQPQHFGDGTRLSIL.

The chain combines TRBV4-1 with TRBJ2-2, with 16 bases matching TRBD2. The length of the CDR3 is 17 residues. The junction had 6 bases not matched to a gene; V was cut back by 3 bases and J by 8 bases. The germline gives CDR1 MGHRA, CDR2 YSYEKL. The CDR3 protein is CASSQRGLAGGEGELFF. CDR3 nucleotides: TGCGCCAGCAGCCAGCGGGGACTAGCGGGAGGGGAGGGGGAGCTGTTTTTT.

The chain combines TRBV7-2 with TRBJ1-1, with TRBD1 as a possible D gene (6 bases). V was shortened by 3 bases and J by 1 base, with 15 bases between the two germline ends. Germline CDR1 is SGHTA and CDR2 is FQGNSA. The CDR3 covers 16 residues. CDR3 amino acids: CASSFAPGAKNTEAFF. CDR3 DNA sequence: TGTGCCAGCAGCTTCGCTCCAGGGGCGAAGAACACTGAAGCTTTCTTT.

The DNA of the CDR3 is TGTGCCATCAGTGAGCTAGCGGGGGCGGATGAGCAGTTCTTC. Protein: CAISELAGADEQFF. This chain uses TRBV10-3 with TRBJ2-1; 10 bases fit TRBD2. CDR3 length equals 14 residues. Germline V CDR1 and CDR2: ENHRY, SYGVKD. Trimming removed 2 bases from V and 8 bases from J; junction bases left unmatched: 3.

The chain combines TRBV7-9 with TRBJ2-1; 13 positions agree with TRBD2. J gave up 7 bases and V 0 bases, and 3 bases lay outside the gene matches. This CDR3 has 16 amino acids. Germline V gene lookup returns CDR1 SEHNR and CDR2 FQNEAQ (reference sequence). The CDR3 DNA is TGTGCCAGCAGCTTAGCGCAACTAGCGGGGGGGAATGAGCAGTTCTTC. Amino acid sequence: CASSLAQLAGGNEQFF.

The chain recombines TRBV6-1 with TRBJ2-1, with 8 bases lining up with TRBD2. The CDR3 has 15 amino acids. V dropped 3 bases and J dropped 7; count of bases not matched to a gene: 8. Looked up from germline, CDR1 is MNHNS and CDR2 is SASEGT. The CDR3: CASSDPGTRLNEQFF. In DNA, the CDR3 is TGTGCCAGCAGTGATCCTGGGACTAGACTAAATGAGCAGTTCTTC.

CDR3 amino acids: CASINSGRGGYNEQFF. The CDR3 DNA reads as TGTGCCAGCATCAATAGCGGGAGGGGGGGTTACAATGAGCAGTTCTTC. The chain carries TRBV7-2 and TRBJ2-1, with TRBD2 matching 11 bases. The CDR3 has 16 amino acids. CDR1 SGHTA and CDR2 FQGNSA come from the germline V gene. J gave up 4 bases and V 7 bases, and 9 bases lay outside the gene matches.